This TCR beta chain is from a study of metastatic and nonmetastatic thyroid tumors. TCRdb re-clonotyped the PCR reads via MiXCR. The table has 14,000 to 15,000 clones, 20% to 25% seen once. Patients underwent thyroid surgery, and none had received any treatment before it. Germline CDR1 and CDR2: GTSNPN and SVGIG (reference sequence). The CDR3 length is 15 residues. The V end lost 1 base, the J end lost 4 bases, and 16 bases lay between the germline ends. Note on this clone: The conserved closing phenylalanine or tryptophan is absent in this CDR3, likely reflecting a read error.

Material for sequencing was tumor tissue. The receptor was isolated from a female donor with papillary thyroid cancer or a benign thyroid nodule (not recorded which). Some clones in this sample may be carry-over from other donors' samples. V and J are TRBV30 and TRBJ2-5; D unresolved. CDR3: CAWSDLKESGETQYL. The CDR3 bases are TGTGCCTGGAGTGATTTAAAAGAGTCCGGAGAGACCCAGTACCTC.